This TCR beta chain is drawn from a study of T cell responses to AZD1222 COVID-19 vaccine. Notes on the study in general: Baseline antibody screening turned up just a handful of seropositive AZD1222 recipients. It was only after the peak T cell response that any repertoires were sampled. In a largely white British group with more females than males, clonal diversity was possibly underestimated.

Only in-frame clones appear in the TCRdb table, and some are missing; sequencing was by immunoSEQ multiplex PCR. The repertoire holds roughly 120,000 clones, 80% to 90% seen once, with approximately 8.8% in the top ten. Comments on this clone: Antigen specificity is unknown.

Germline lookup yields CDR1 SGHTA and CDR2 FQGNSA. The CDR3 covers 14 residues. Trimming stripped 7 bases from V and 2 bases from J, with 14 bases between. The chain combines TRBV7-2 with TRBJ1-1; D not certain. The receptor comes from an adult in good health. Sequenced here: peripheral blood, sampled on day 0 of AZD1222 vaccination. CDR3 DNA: TGTGCCAGCACCCGCGGGCGGGGAAACACTGAAGCTTTCTTT. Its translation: CASTRGRGNTEAFF.